Listed below are T cell receptor beta chains from one sample, sequenced in a study of CD8+ T cells in alopecia areata. Sequencing used immunoSEQ multiplex PCR; TCRdb keeps in-frame clones, though not all of them. Counted here are about 120,000 clones, about 50% occurring once; the ten biggest clones make up around 0.46%. This material consisted of CD4+ T cells sorted from blood, taken at week 4, from a patient treated with tofacitinib. The receptors originated from a human donor with alopecia areata. The CDR3 runs from the conserved cysteine through the conserved F or W. D genes are given only for firm matches. Not every row has a clone size; where given, it reads once, few, many or a size class.

CDR3 protein,CDR3 DNA,clone size,V gene,D gene,J gene,CDR3 length
CASSDRRGGNQPQHF,TGTGCCAGCAGCGATAGGAGGGGCGGCAATCAGCCCCAGCATTTT,NA,TRBV2,NA,TRBJ1-5,15
CSVGGRSTDTQYF,TGCAGCGTGGGGGGGCGGAGCACAGATACGCAGTATTTT,NA,TRBV29-1,NA,TRBJ2-3,13
CASSFSYTF,TGTGCCAGCAGTTTTAGCTACACCTTC,NA,TRBV25-1,NA,TRBJ1-2,9
CASSPTGTHEQYF,TGTGCCAGCTCACCAACAGGGACCCACGAGCAGTACTTC,NA,TRBV18,NA,TRBJ2-7,13
CASSLRGGGGYEQYF,TGTGCCAGCAGTTTAAGGGGAGGCGGGGGGTACGAGCAGTACTTC,few,TRBV27,TRBD2,TRBJ2-7,15
CASSRGLAALSSYNEQFF,TGTGCCAGCAGCCGGGGACTAGCGGCTTTGAGCTCCTACAATGAGCAGTTCTTC,NA,TRBV7-6,TRBD2,TRBJ2-1,18
CASSFRDLAKNIQYF,TGTGCCAGCAGCTTCAGGGATCTAGCCAAAAACATTCAGTACTTC,few,TRBV7-2,NA,TRBJ2-4,15
CASSHTSAAEQYF,TGTGCCAGCAGCCATACTAGCGCGGCCGAGCAGTACTTC,few,TRBV7-6,TRBD2,TRBJ2-7,13
CASSDGTVRSYEQYF,TGTGCCAGCAGCGATGGGACTGTGCGGTCCTACGAGCAGTACTTC,many,TRBV7-9,NA,TRBJ2-7,15
CASSERDGNYEQYF,TGTGCCAGCAGTGAGAGGGACGGAAACTACGAGCAGTACTTC,once,TRBV6-1,NA,TRBJ2-7,14
CASSYHHGTDYGYTF,TGTGCCAGCAGTTATCATCACGGGACAGACTATGGCTACACCTTC,NA,TRBV6-5,TRBD1,TRBJ1-2,15
CASSPRLAGAGELFF,TGTGCCAGCAGCCCAAGACTAGCGGGAGCCGGGGAGCTGTTTTTT,NA,TRBV7-2,TRBD2,TRBJ2-2,15
CAWSVSHSGSYEQYF,TGTGCCTGGAGTGTAAGCCATTCGGGCAGCTACGAGCAGTACTTC,NA,TRBV30,NA,TRBJ2-7,15
CATSRDKGGWSPSEQYF,TGTGCCACCAGCAGAGATAAGGGGGGGTGGAGTCCTAGCGAGCAGTACTTC,NA,TRBV15,NA,TRBJ2-7,17
CAWSRTGGYTF,TGTGCCTGGAGTCGGACAGGGGGCTACACCTTC,NA,TRBV30,TRBD1,TRBJ1-2,11
CSVAETSGFSEQYF,TGCAGCGTGGCCGAGACTAGCGGGTTTTCCGAGCAGTACTTC,few,TRBV29-1,TRBD2,TRBJ2-7,14
CASHSPGRNYGYTF,TGCGCCAGCCACAGTCCGGGACGGAACTATGGCTACACCTTC,NA,TRBV4-1,NA,TRBJ1-2,14
CAWSVLGSGISSDTQYF,TGTGCCTGGAGTGTACTAGGGAGCGGGATCTCCTCAGATACGCAGTATTTT,NA,TRBV30,TRBD2,TRBJ2-3,17
CASSKVEAGGPPGETQYF,TGTGCCAGCAGCAAAGTTGAAGCGGGAGGGCCCCCCGGAGAGACCCAGTACTTC,NA,TRBV21-1,NA,TRBJ2-5,18
CSVKGLAVETQYF,TGCAGCGTTAAAGGACTAGCGGTGGAGACCCAGTACTTC,NA,TRBV29-1,TRBD2,TRBJ2-5,13
CASSPQDGINQPQHF,TGTGCCAGCTCACCCCAGGACGGAATCAATCAGCCCCAGCATTTT,NA,TRBV18,NA,TRBJ1-5,15
CASSQKGPHTDTQYF,TGCGCCAGCAGTCAAAAGGGACCGCACACAGATACGCAGTATTTT,NA,TRBV23-1,NA,TRBJ2-3,15
CASSRTGRGVGNTIYF,TGTGCCAGCAGTCGGACGGGACGGGGGGTTGGAAACACCATATATTTT,NA,TRBV25-1,NA,TRBJ1-3,16
CASSGVRADYNSPLHF,TGTGCCAGCAGCGGAGTAAGGGCCGACTATAATTCACCCCTCCACTTT,few,TRBV7-6,NA,TRBJ1-6,16
CASSSRRETQYF,TGTGCCAGCAGTTCCAGGAGGGAGACCCAGTACTTC,NA,TRBV28,NA,TRBJ2-5,12
CASSESGYEQYF,TGTGCCAGCAGTGAATCCGGGTACGAGCAGTACTTC,NA,TRBV6-1,NA,TRBJ2-7,12
CSVSGRGGTGELFF,TGCAGCGTGAGCGGGAGAGGCGGCACCGGGGAGCTGTTTTTT,few,TRBV29-1,TRBD2,TRBJ2-2,14
CASSLTRGTEAFF,TGTGCCAGCAGTTTAACAAGGGGAACTGAAGCTTTCTTT,NA,TRBV27,NA,TRBJ1-1,13
CASSLSFVDAGLHF,TGTGCCAGCAGTTTATCGTTCGTCGATGCGGGCCTCCACTTT,few,TRBV27,NA,TRBJ1-6,14
CASSVGRREAGRADTQYF,TGTGCCAGCAGCGTAGGAAGGAGAGAGGCGGGACGTGCAGATACGCAGTATTTT,NA,TRBV9,NA,TRBJ2-3,18
CAWSDLGQVYGYTF,TGTGCCTGGAGTGATTTGGGGCAGGTCTATGGCTACACCTTC,few,TRBV30,NA,TRBJ1-2,14
CASSFPETAFF,TGTGCCAGCAGTTTCCCGGAGACAGCATTTTTT,NA,TRBV2,NA,TRBJ1-4,11
CASRGALTDTQYF,TGTGCCAGCAGAGGGGCCCTCACAGATACGCAGTATTTT,few,TRBV2,NA,TRBJ2-3,13